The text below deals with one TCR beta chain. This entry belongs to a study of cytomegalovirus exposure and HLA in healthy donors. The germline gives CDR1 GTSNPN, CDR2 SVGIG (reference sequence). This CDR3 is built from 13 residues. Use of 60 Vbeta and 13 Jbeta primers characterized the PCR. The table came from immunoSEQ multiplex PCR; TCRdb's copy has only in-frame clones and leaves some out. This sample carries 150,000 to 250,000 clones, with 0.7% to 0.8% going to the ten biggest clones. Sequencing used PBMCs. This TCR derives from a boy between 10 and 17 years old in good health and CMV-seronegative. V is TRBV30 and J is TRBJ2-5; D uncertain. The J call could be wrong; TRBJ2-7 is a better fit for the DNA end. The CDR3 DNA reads TGTGCCTGGAGTCCCCAGATGGTAAGCGAGCAGTACTTC. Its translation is CAWSPQMVSEQYF.